These 5 T cell receptor beta chains were all obtained from the same sample, sequenced in a study of cytomegalovirus exposure and HLA in healthy donors. It was with 60 Vbeta and 13 Jbeta primers that the PCR ran. This table comes from immunoSEQ multiplex PCR, and its TCRdb copy is limited to in-frame clones, with some not included. The sample holds roughly 60,000 clones. Specimen: PBMCs. Receptor source: a woman between 18 and 29 years old in good health and CMV-seronegative.

The rearrangement joins TRBV28 to TRBJ1-3, with D maybe TRBD1 (6 bases). V was pared by 5 bases and J by 4 bases, with 21 bases between. This CDR3 is built from 17 residues. Germline V gene data show CDR1 as MDHEN and CDR2 as SYDVKM. The CDR3 coding sequence is TGTGCCAGCAGTCCCGCCCCCGGGGGGCACCCGGGAAACACCATATATTTT. Its translation is CASSPAPGGHPGNTIYF.

The chain has TRBV5-4 and TRBJ2-6; tentative D call: TRBD1 (8 bases). This CDR3 spans 17 amino acids. Trimming stripped 4 bases from V and 1 base from J, with 15 bases between. Germline CDR1 is SGHNT and CDR2 is YYREEE (reference sequence). The chain's CDR3 is CASSRTGGLSGANVLTF. In nucleotides, the CDR3 is TGTGCCAGCAGCCGAACAGGGGGACTATCTGGGGCCAACGTCCTGACTTTC.

The chain employs TRBV4-1 and TRBJ2-5; TRBD1 matches 7 bases. J lost 4 bases, V lost 4 bases, and 6 bases had no gene match. The length of the CDR3 is 14 residues. Germline V gene sequence: CDR1 MGHRA, CDR2 YSYEKL. The CDR3 region is CASSLGQDGETQYF. The CDR3, as DNA: TGCGCCAGCAGCCTCGGACAGGACGGAGAGACCCAGTACTTC.

This chain links TRBV30 with TRBJ1-2; perhaps TRBD1 as D (6 bases). V was cut by 3 bases and J by 8 bases, with 19 bases left in between. CDR1 GTSNPN and CDR2 SVGIG come from the germline V gene (reference sequence). This CDR3 spans 14 amino acids. The CDR3 loop is CAWSQRGGALGYTF. CDR3 nucleotides: TGTGCCTGGAGCCAACGGGGGGGGGCTTTGGGCTACACCTTC.

This chain uses TRBV27 with TRBJ1-1, with D unclear. Germline-derived CDR1 and CDR2 are MNHEY and SMNVEV (reference sequence). This CDR3 has 14 amino acids. V was shortened by 0 bases and J by 1 base, with 6 bases between the two germline ends. CDR3 region: CASSLSPGNTEAFF. CDR3 nucleotides: TGTGCCAGCAGTTTATCTCCAGGGAACACTGAAGCTTTCTTT.